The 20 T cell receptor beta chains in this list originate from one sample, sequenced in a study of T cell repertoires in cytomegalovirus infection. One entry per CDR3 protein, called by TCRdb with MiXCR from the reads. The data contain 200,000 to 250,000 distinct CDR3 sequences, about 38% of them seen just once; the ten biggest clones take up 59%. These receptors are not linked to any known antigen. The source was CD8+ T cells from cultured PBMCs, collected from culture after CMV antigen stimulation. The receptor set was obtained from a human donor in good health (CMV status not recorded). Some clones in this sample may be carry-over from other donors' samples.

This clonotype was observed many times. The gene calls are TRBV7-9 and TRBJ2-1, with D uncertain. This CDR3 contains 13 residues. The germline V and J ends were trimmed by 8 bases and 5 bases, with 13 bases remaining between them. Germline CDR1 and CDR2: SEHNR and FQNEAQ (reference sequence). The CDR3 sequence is CASAPGRNNEQFF. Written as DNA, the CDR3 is TGTGCCAGCGCCCCGGGCCGCAACAATGAGCAGTTCTTC.

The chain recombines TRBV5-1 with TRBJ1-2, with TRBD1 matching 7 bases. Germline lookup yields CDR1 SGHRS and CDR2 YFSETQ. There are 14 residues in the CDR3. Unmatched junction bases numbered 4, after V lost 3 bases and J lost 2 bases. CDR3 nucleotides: TGCGCCAGCAGCTCAGGGGGTCTCAACTATGGCTACACCTTC. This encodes CASSSGGLNYGYTF.

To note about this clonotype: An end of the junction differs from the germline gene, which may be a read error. The CDR3 spells CASSRVGRAGGGELFF. The CDR3 DNA reads TGTGCCAGCAGCCGTGTTGGGCGGGCGGGGGGCGGGGAGCTGTTTTTT. This sequence joins TRBV4-1 and TRBJ2-2; the match to TRBD2 covers 8 bases. CDR1 is MGHRA, CDR2 YSYEKL, per germline. The CDR3 loop spans 16 amino acids.

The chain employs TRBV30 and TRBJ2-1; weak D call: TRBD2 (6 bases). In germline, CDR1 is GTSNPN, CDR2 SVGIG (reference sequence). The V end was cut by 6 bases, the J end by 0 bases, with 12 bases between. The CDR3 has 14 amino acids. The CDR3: CACLAESSYNEQFF. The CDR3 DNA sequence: TGTGCCTGCTTAGCGGAAAGCTCCTACAATGAGCAGTTCTTC.

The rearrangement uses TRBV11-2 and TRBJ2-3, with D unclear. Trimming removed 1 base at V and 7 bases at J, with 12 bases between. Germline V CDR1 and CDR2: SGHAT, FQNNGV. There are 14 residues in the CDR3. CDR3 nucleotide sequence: TGTGCCAGCAGCTTAGGCCTAATGGAAAATACGCAGTATTTT. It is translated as CASSLGLMENTQYF.

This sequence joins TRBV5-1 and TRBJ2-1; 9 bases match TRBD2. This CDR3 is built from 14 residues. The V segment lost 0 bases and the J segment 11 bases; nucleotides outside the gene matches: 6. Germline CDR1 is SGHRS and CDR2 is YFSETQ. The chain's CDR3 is CASSLESGGPQQFF. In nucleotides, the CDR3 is TGCGCCAGCAGCTTGGAGAGCGGGGGGCCCCAGCAGTTCTTC.

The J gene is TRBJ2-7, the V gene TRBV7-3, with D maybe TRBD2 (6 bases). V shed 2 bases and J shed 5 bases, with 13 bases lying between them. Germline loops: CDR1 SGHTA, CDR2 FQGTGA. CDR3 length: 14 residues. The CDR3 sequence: CASSLAGSRDEQYF. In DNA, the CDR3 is TGTGCCAGCAGCTTAGCGGGAAGTAGAGACGAGCAGTACTTC.

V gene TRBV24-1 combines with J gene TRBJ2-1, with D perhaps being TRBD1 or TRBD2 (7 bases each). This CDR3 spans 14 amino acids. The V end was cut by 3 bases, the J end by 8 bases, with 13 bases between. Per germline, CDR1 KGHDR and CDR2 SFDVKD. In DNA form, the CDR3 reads TGTGCCACCAGTGATAGGGCAGGGGGGGATGAGCAGTTCTTC. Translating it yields CATSDRAGGDEQFF.

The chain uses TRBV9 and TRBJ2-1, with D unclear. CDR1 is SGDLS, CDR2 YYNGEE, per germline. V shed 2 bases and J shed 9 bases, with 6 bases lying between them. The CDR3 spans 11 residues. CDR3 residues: CASSVESEQFF. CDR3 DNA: TGTGCCAGCAGCGTGGAATCTGAGCAGTTCTTC.

This chain's CDR3 is CAIRTTGTNEQFF. Written as DNA, the CDR3 is TGTGCCATCAGAACCACAGGGACCAATGAGCAGTTCTTC. The chain combines TRBV10-3 with TRBJ2-1; D may be TRBD1 (6 bases). With 6 bases removed from V and 6 bases from J, the gap between germline ends came to 12 bases. The CDR3 totals 13 residues. CDR1 and CDR2 from the germline V gene are ENHRY and SYGVKD.

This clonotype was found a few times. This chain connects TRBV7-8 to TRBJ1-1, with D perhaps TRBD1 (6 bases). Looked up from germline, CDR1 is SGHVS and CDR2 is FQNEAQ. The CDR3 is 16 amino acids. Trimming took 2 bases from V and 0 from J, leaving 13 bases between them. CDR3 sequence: CASSLSRDTLNTEAFF. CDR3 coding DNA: TGTGCCAGCAGCTTAAGCCGGGACACTCTGAACACTGAAGCTTTCTTT. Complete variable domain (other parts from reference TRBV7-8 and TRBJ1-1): GAGVSQSPRYKVAKRGQDVALRCDPISGHVSLFWYQQALGQGPEFLTYFQNEAQLDKSGLPSDRFFAERPEGSVSTLKIQRTQQEDSAVYLCASSLSRDTLNTEAFFGQGTRLTVV.

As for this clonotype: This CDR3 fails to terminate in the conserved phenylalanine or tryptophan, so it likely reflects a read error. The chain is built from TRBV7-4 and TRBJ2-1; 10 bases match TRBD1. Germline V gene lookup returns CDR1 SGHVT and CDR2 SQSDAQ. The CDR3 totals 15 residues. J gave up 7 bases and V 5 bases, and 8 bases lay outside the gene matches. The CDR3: CASSPTGTGVNEQFL. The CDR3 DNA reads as TGTGCCAGCAGCCCAACCGGGACAGGGGTTAATGAGCAGTTCTTA.

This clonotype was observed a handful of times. CDR3 amino acids: CASSLGDRGTEQYF. The CDR3 bases are TGTGCCAGCAGCTTAGGGGACAGGGGGACCGAGCAGTACTTC. The gene calls are TRBV7-6 and TRBJ2-7; 11 bases line up with TRBD1. Germline lookup yields CDR1 SGHVS and CDR2 FNYEAQ. The length of the CDR3 is 14 residues. Losses at the gene ends were 1 base for V and 6 bases for J; bases not matched to a gene: 2.

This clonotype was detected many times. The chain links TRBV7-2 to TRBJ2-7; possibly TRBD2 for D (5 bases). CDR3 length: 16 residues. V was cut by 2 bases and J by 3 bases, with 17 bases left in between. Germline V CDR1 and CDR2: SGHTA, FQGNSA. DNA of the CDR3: TGTGCCAGCAGCTTAAGCGATACTAGGGCGAACTACGAGCAGTACTTC. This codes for CASSLSDTRANYEQYF.

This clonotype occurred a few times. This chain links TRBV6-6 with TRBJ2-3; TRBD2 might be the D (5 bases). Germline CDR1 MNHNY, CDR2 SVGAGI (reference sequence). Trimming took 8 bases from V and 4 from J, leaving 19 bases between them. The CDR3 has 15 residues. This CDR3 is CASVGSSSVADTQYF. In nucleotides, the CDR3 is TGTGCCAGCGTGGGGTCTAGCAGCGTTGCAGATACGCAGTATTTT.

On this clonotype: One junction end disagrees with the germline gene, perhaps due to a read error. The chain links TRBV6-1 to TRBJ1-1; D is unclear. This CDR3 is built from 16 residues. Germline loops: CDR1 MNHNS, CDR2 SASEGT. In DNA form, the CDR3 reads TGTGCCAGCAGCAACTTTCCACCACGTTCGAACCCTGAAGCTTTCTTT. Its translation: CASSNFPPRSNPEAFF.

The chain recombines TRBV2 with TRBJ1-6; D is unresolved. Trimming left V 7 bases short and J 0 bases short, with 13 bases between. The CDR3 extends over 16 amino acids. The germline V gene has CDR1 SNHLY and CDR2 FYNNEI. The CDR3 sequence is CASTYLPSSYNSPLHF. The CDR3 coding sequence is TGTGCCAGCACCTACTTACCGAGCTCCTATAATTCACCCCTCCACTTT.

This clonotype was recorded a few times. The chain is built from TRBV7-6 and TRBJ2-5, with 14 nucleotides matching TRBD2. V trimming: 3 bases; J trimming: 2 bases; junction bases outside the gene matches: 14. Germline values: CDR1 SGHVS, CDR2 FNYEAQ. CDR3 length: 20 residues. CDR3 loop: CASSLSGLAGGPRGQETQYF. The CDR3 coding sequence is TGTGCCAGCAGCTTGTCCGGACTAGCGGGGGGACCGAGGGGGCAAGAGACCCAGTACTTC.

This chain's CDR3 is CASRHTGVNEQFF. CDR3 nucleotides: TGTGCCAGCCGACATACAGGGGTTAATGAGCAGTTCTTC. This chain uses TRBV27 with TRBJ2-1, with 7 bases that match TRBD1. The CDR3 contains 13 residues. The germline V gene encodes CDR1 MNHEY and CDR2 SMNVEV (reference sequence). V gave up 8 bases and J gave up 7 bases; unmatched junction bases: 8.

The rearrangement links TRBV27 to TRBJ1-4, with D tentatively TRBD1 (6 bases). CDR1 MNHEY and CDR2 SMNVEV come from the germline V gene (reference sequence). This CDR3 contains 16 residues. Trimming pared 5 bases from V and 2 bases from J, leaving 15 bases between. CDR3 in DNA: TGTGCCAGCAGTAGACAGGTCCCCACGACTAATGAAAAACTGTTTTTT. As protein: CASSRQVPTTNEKLFF.